Here is one T cell receptor beta chain with its context. This clone's antigen is unknown. Base qualities were left out, and no much larger clone turns up one base away. This entry is derived from a study of shared clonotypes between healthy human individuals (dated by TCRdb to the early 2020s). About the full investigation: The cohort comprised a couple of women and a few men aged 18 to 49 years. Blood TCR repertoires of five healthy adults were deeply sequenced to estimate repertoire size and the extent of clonotype sharing between individuals. For each donor, CD4 naive and CD4 memory were each run on three plates, CD8 naive on two plates, and CD8 memory on one plate. Between about 0.9 and 8.9 billion PBMCs per donor were obtained by leukapheresis. To increase sequencing depth and limit assay-specific biases, different laboratories used diverse techniques to prepare libraries and sequence TCR repertoires. Results the study describes overall, beyond this receptor: The small number of donors limited the genetic and exposure-history diversity represented. Across four donors, approximately 5% of naive CD4, approximately 4% of naive CD8, roughly 2.3% of memory CD4, and about 0.44% of memory CD8 clonotypes were shared. Incomplete sequencing was indicated by rarefaction of sorted-subset datasets, despite the large sequencing depth. Naive subsets generally had larger estimated clonotype richness than memory subsets. Sampling was restricted to blood, and TCR repertoires in tissues likely differ from the TCR repertoires found in blood. Clonotypes shared by all four sorted-subset donors showed higher generation probabilities than non-shared clonotypes. Based on pairwise subsampling, the degree of clonotype sharing among donors was expected to be affected by sequencing depth.

CD8 naive samples consisted of CD45RO-negative cells that were positively selected for CCR7, yielding a CD45RA+CCR7+ population without TemRA cells. Healthy HIV-negative adults with no recently reported acute infections or vaccinations were included as donors. Every donor was a Caucasian adult living in Nashville, Tennessee, USA. Blood was obtained by leukapheresis, after which PBMCs were separated by Ficoll-Histopaque density gradient centrifugation and cryopreserved in liquid nitrogen vapor phase. Purity and quantity of every magnetically sorted T cell population were checked by analytical flow cytometry. Genomic DNA was isolated from every sorted fraction and measured by UV absorbance on a Nanodrop 2000c. TCR CDR3 regions were amplified from genomic DNA by multiplex PCR using the deep immunoSEQ assay. Genomic DNA extracted from each cell subset was distributed evenly over all wells of several immunoSEQ 96-well plates, and each plate served as one replicate. Each replicate PCR for sorted subsets received 200 ng genomic DNA, equal to about 29,000 T cell genomes. Purified libraries were quantified with a Qubit 3.0 fluorometer, sized on a Bioanalyzer 2100, and re-quantified with the KAPA Library Quantification kit. Every immunoSEQ 96-well plate was sequenced on a dedicated single-read 150-cycle Illumina NextSeq 550 flow cell. On the authors' methods: Because the immunoSEQ output held only junctional sequences and lacked quality scores, the filtering could not match the filtering applied to full-length reads. Sequences were annotated with PyIR, a Python wrapper for IgBLAST v1.9, and V/J genes and CDR3 were assigned using IMGT germline references. Reads were removed for weak V/J assignments (E-value above 1e-6), missing CDR3, stop codons, out-of-frame junctions, or ambiguous translated residues. V3J clonotypes were defined as sequences sharing the same inferred V gene, J gene, and CDR3 amino acid sequence. The percentage overlap between two repertoires was calculated by dividing the number of shared unique clonotypes by the size of the smaller repertoire. Repertoire richness was assessed with RTK rarefaction, the Chao1 estimator, and Recon v2.1 estimates of unobserved clonotypes. For all TCRbeta clonotypes obtained by the gDNA method from several donors, generation probabilities were computed with OLGA. Imported from immuneACCESS, the table was reduced by TCRdb to in-frame sequences with V and J called. These copies leave out some clones; in studies compared against another copy, an unresolved V gene accounts for under half, and the cause of the remainder is not known. V and J calls and clone size are as listed in that table; D and trimming were resolved from the DNA. A total of nearly 600,000 clones appear in this sample, just under 97% of them only once. The ten largest clones take up less than 0.13% of the sample.

Including cysteine and phenylalanine, the CDR3 has 13 amino acids. Left in the record is the CDR3 DNA by itself, 39 bases read in frame from the first base. A distance of 9 bases separates the germline ends of V and J, which lose 4 bases and 3 bases respectively. CDR1 is given as SGHVS and CDR2 as FQNEAQ, both from the germline V gene. The sample consisted of naive CD8+ T cells sorted from blood. This specimen's cell subset or site label, per the study, means: CD45RA+CCR7+. This TCR derives from a woman younger than 45 in good health. This receptor chain uses TRBV7-8 and TRBJ1-1; the D gene is perhaps TRBD1, from 6 matching bases. This receptor has the CDR3 CASSSPGDTEAFF. Here is the DNA: TGTGCCAGCAGCTCCCCAGGGGACACTGAAGCTTTCTTT.